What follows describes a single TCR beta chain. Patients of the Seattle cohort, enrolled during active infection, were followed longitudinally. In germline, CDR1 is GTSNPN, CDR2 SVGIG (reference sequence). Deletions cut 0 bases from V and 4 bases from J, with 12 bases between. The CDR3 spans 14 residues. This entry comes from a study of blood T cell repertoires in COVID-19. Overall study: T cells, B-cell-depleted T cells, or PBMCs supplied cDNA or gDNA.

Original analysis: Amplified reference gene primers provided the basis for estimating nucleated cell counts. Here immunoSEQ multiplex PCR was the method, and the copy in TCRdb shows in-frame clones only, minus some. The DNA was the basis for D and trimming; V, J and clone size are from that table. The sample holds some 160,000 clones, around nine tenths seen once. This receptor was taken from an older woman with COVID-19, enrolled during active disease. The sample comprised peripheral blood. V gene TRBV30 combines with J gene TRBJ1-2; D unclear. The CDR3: CAWSVRGFSYGYTF. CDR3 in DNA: TGTGCCTGGAGTGTAAGAGGTTTCAGCTATGGCTACACCTTC.